This T cell receptor beta chain comes out of a study of OX40 agonist ivuxolimab in advanced cancers. The V gene lost 1 base and the J gene lost 0 bases, with 18 bases spanning the gap. The CDR3 has 18 amino acids. CDR1 SGHTA and CDR2 FQGNSA come from the germline V gene. Only in-frame clones appear in the TCRdb table, and some are missing; sequencing was by immunoSEQ multiplex PCR. The sample includes 65,000 to 85,000 clones, around 86% of them seen just once. This TCR was recovered from an adult with an advanced solid tumor such as melanoma, head and neck, liver or kidney cancer. The chain carries TRBV7-2 and TRBJ1-1, with a tentative D call TRBD1 (6 bases). The specimen comprised CD4+ or CD8+ T cells sorted from blood, sampled in a trial of the OX40 agonist ivuxolimab. The CDR3 DNA follows: TGTGCCAGCAGCTTAGTCCAGATGTGGGGACACTTGAACACTGAAGCTTTCTTT. As protein: CASSLVQMWGHLNTEAFF.